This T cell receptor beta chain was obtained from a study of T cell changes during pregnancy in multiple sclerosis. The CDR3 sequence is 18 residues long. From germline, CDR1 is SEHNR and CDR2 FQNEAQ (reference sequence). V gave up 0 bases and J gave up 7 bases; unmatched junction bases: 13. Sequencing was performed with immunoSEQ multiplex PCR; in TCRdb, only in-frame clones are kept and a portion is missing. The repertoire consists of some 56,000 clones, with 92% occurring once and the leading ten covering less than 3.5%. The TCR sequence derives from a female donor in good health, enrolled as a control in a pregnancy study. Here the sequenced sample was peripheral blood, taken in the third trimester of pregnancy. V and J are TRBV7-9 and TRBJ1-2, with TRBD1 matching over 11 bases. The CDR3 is CASSLAVGTGQGESGYTF. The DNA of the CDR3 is TGTGCCAGCAGCTTAGCCGTCGGTACGGGACAGGGGGAGAGTGGCTACACCTTC.